Listed below are T cell receptor beta chains from one sample, sequenced in a study of immune characterization of retroperitoneal liposarcoma. One entry per CDR3 protein results from TCRdb running MiXCR on the PCR reads. Counted here are more than 1,500 distinct CDR3 sequences, roughly 45% occurring once; the ten biggest clones make up around 21%. The sequenced sample consisted of tumor tissue. Receptors originate from a female donor with retroperitoneal liposarcoma. Both conserved end residues are part of each CDR3. A D gene is named only where the DNA matches it firmly. A clone size is listed for some rows: how often the clone was seen (once, few, many), or a class if it is expanded.

NA	TRBD2	TRBV10-3	TRBJ2-3	CAIREQTSGYTDTQYF	TGTGCCATCAGGGAACAGACTAGCGGTTACACAGATACGCAGTATTTT
few	NA	TRBV11-3	TRBJ2-1	CASSITRNEQFF	TGTGCCAGCAGCATTACTAGGAATGAGCAGTTCTTC
few	TRBD2	TRBV6-5	TRBJ2-2	CASIRAGGNTGELFF	TGTGCCAGCATACGGGCGGGGGGAAACACCGGGGAGCTGTTTTTT
few	NA	TRBV7-6	TRBJ2-7	CASSLTRLPYNEQYF	TGTGCCAGCAGCTTAACACGGCTTCCATACAATGAGCAGTACTTC
NA	NA	TRBV6-1	TRBJ2-1	CASSELVSEQFF	TGTGCCAGCAGTGAATTGGTGAGCGAGCAGTTCTTC
NA	NA	TRBV6-1	TRBJ2-1	CASRLQGYGEQFF	TGTGCCAGCAGACTACAGGGCTACGGGGAGCAGTTCTTC
NA	NA	TRBV7-2	TRBJ2-1	CASSLAGGEQFF	TGTGCCAGCAGCTTAGCGGGGGGTGAGCAGTTCTTC
few	TRBD1	TRBV6-1	TRBJ2-7	CASSRKTGTGIHEQYF	TGTGCCAGCAGCCGGAAAACCGGGACAGGGATCCACGAGCAGTACTTC
NA	NA	TRBV11-2	TRBJ2-1	CASSPGTVIEQFF	TGTGCCAGCAGCCCGGGGACCGTCATAGAGCAGTTCTTC
few	NA	TRBV7-2	TRBJ2-5	CASSLEDWRGTQYF	TGTGCCAGCAGCTTAGAGGATTGGCGGGGGACCCAGTACTTC
NA	TRBD1	TRBV27	TRBJ2-3	CASSDPGQGEYF	TGTGCCAGCAGTGATCCGGGACAGGGAGAATATTTT
NA	TRBD1	TRBV6-5	TRBJ2-7	CASSTGTGGYEQYF	TGTGCCAGCAGCACCGGGACAGGGGGCTACGAGCAGTACTTC
NA	NA	TRBV11-1	TRBJ2-2	CASSRGLLDTGELFF	TGTGCCAGCAGCAGGGGATTATTGGACACCGGGGAGCTGTTTTTT
NA	TRBD2	TRBV6-1	TRBJ2-1	CASTASGSQSYNEQFF	TGTGCCAGCACAGCTAGCGGGAGCCAATCCTACAATGAGCAGTTCTTC